This paragraph covers one T cell receptor beta chain sequence. Authors' data handling: Using reference gene primer amplification, nucleated cell counts were estimated. TCRdb's copy holds only in-frame clones and misses some; the assay was immunoSEQ multiplex PCR. The V and J calls and the clone size are those of that table, but D and trimming were determined from the DNA. Of about 70,000 clones in the sample, 75% to 90% were seen once. This entry is derived from a study of blood T cell repertoires in COVID-19. Study in general: Sites across the United States, Italy and Spain contributed samples from acute and convalescent COVID-19. T cells, B-cell-depleted T cells, or PBMCs provided the cDNA or gDNA that served as material.

CDR3 length: 15 residues. Germline V CDR1 and CDR2: SGHAT, FQNNGV. V lost 4 bases to trimming and J lost 4 bases, with 16 bases between them. This clonotype was obtained from an older man who had recovered from COVID-19. Material for sequencing was peripheral blood. This rearrangement joins TRBV11-2 to TRBJ1-1; TRBD1 might be the D (6 bases). CDR3 sequence (DNA): TGTGCCAGCAGCTCCTGGGACACTGAAGGCACTGAAGCTTTCTTT. Translating it yields CASSSWDTEGTEAFF.